This T cell receptor beta chain comes out of a study of CD8+CD57+ T cells in acquired aplastic anemia. In the study overall: Sorted CD4+ and CD8+ cell DNA averaged approximately 3.4 ug. General observations from the study: Researchers report that fewer than 35 CD8+ CDR3 sequences appeared in both patients and controls.

This clonotype was detected many times. Its cognate antigen is unknown. Only patients with CD8+CD57+ cell expansion on flow cytometry were chosen for sequencing. All participating patients were living with severe acquired aplastic anemia. Patients had received no therapy at the time of blood sampling. The template used for profiling TCR beta VDJ and CDR3 was genomic DNA. TCRdb re-derived calls from the reads in MiXCR, one entry per CDR3 protein. Among roughly 500,000 distinct CDR3 sequences listed, around 30% were seen once. The CDR3 totals 15 residues. The V end was cut by 5 bases, the J end by 8 bases, with 21 bases between. Germline V gene sequence: CDR1 SEHNR, CDR2 FQNEAQ (reference sequence).

The chain is built from TRBV7-9 and TRBJ1-2; tentative D call: TRBD1 (5 bases). Specimen: sorted CD4+, CD8+, or CD8+CD57+ T cells (not recorded which) from PBMCs. The sequence was collected from a human donor with aplastic anemia. This CDR3 is CASSPTRAGMRGYTF. The CDR3 nucleotides are TGTGCCAGCAGCCCAACCCGGGCAGGGATGAGGGGCTACACCTTC.